This TCR beta chain was recorded in a study of blood T cell repertoires in COVID-19. About the research overall: Researchers got acute and convalescent COVID-19 samples from the United States, Italy and Spain. PBMCs, B-cell-depleted T cells, or T cells were the source of the cDNA or gDNA that made up the material.

Original processing methods: Nucleated cell counts were estimated from reference gene primer amplification. Clones were sequenced by immunoSEQ multiplex PCR, and TCRdb holds only the in-frame ones, with some missing. V, J and clone size derive from that table, while D and trimming were established from the DNA sequence. Here the sample spans about 75,000 clones, 88% being singletons. Germline CDR1 reads LGHNA; CDR2 reads YSLEER. CDR3 length: 13 amino acids. V shed 0 bases and J shed 9 bases, with 9 bases lying between them. The chain uses TRBV4-3 and TRBJ1-5; D is unclear. The receptor was isolated from a human donor in a cohort sampled during active COVID-19. The source material was peripheral blood. CDR3 nucleotides: TGCGCCAGCAGCCAAGATCCGGCAGGGCCCCAGCATTTT. It yields the protein CASSQDPAGPQHF.